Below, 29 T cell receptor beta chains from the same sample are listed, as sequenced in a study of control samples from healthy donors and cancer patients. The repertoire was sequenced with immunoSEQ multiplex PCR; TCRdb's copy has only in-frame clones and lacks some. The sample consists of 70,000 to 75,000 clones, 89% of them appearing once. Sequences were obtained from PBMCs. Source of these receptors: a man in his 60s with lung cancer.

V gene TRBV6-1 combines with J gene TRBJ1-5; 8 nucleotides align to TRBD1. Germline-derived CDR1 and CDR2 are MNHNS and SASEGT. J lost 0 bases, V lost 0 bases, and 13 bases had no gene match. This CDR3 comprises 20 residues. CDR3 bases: TGTGCCAGCAGTGAAGCGCTTCTGAGGGACAGGCCTTATAGCAATCAGCCCCAGCATTTT. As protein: CASSEALLRDRPYSNQPQHF.

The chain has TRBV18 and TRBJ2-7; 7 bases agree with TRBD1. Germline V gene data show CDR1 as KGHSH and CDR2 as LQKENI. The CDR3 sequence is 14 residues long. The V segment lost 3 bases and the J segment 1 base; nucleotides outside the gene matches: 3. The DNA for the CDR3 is TGTGCCAGCTCACCGACAGGGATTTCCTACGAGCAGTACGTC. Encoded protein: CASSPTGISYEQYV.

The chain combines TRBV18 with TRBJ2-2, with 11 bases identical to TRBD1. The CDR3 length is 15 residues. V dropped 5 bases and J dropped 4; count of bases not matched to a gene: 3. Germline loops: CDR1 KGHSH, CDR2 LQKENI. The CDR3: CASSSGTGGTGELFF. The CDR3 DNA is TGTGCCAGCTCATCCGGGACAGGGGGCACCGGGGAGCTGTTTTTT.

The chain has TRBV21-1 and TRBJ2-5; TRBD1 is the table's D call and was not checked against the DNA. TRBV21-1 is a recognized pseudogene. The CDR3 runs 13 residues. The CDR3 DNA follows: TGTGCCAGCAGCCCACAGGGGCAAGAGACCCAGTACTTC. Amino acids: CASSPQGQETQYF.

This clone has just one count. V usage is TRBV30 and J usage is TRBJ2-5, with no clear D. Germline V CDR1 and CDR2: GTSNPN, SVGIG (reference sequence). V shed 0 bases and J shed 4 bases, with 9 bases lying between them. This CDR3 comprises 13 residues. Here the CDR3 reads CAWSVGTPETQYF. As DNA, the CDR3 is TGTGCCTGGAGTGTAGGAACCCCAGAGACCCAGTACTTC.

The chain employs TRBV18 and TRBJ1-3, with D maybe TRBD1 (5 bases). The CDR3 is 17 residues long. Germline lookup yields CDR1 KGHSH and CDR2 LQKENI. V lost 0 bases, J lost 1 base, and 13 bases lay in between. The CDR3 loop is CASSPPQPRESGNTIYF. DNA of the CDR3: TGTGCCAGCTCACCACCCCAACCCAGGGAATCTGGAAACACCATATATTTT.

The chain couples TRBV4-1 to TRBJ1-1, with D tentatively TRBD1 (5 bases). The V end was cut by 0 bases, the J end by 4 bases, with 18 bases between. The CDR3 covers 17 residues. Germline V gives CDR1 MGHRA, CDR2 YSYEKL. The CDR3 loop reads CASSQDRRDRRSTEAFF. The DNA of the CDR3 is TGCGCCAGCAGCCAAGATCGCCGGGACCGCCGGAGCACTGAAGCTTTCTTT.

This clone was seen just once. The CDR3 is CSASGLRGLGGYTF. The DNA of the CDR3 is TGCAGTGCTAGTGGACTTAGGGGGCTTGGTGGCTACACCTTC. The chain employs TRBV20-1 and TRBJ1-2; TRBD1 aligns across 7 bases. This CDR3 is 14 amino acids long. V shed 3 bases, J shed 7 bases, and the junction held 11 bases outside the gene matches. Germline V gives CDR1 DFQATT, CDR2 SNEGSKA (reference sequence).

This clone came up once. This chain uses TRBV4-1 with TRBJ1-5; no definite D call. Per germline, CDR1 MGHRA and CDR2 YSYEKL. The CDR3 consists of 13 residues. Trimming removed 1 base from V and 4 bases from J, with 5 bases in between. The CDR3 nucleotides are TGCGCCAGCAGCCAAGTCAGGAATCAGCCCCAGCATTTT. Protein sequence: CASSQVRNQPQHF.

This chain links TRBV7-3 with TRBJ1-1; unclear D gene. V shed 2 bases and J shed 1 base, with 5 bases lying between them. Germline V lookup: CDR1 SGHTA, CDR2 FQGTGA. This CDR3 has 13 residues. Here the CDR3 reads CASSLGKNTEAFF. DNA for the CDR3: TGTGCCAGCAGCTTAGGAAAGAACACTGAAGCTTTCTTT.

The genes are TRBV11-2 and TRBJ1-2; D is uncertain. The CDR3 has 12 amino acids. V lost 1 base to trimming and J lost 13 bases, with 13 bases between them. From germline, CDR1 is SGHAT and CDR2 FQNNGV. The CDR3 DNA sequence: TGTGCCAGCAGCTTAGGCCGGCAGCCTGGCACCTTC. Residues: CASSLGRQPGTF. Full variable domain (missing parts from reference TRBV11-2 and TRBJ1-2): EAGVAQSPRYKIIEKRQSVAFWCNPISGHATLYWYQQILGQGPKLLIQFQNNGVVDDSQLPKDRFSAERLKGVDSTLKIQPAKLEDSAVYLCASSLGRQPGTFGSGTRLTVV.

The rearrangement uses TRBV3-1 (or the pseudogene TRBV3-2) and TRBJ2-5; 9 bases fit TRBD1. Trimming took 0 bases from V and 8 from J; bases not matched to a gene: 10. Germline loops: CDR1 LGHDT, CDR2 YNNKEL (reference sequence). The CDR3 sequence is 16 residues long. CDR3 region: CASSQDVGTGLGTQYF. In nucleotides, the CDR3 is TGTGCCAGCAGCCAAGACGTCGGGACAGGGCTAGGAACCCAGTACTTC.

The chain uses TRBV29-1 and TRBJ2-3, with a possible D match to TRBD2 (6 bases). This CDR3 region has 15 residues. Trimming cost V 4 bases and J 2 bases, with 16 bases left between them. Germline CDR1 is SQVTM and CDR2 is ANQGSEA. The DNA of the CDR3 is TGCAGCGTTGTGTCGCGCGGGACCTTCACAGATACGCAGTATTTT. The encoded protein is CSVVSRGTFTDTQYF.

CDR3 amino acids: CASSWDGSSGNTIYF. In nucleotides, the CDR3 is TGTGCCAGCAGCTGGGACGGCAGCTCTGGAAACACCATATATTTT. The chain couples TRBV5-6 to TRBJ1-3, with a weak D call TRBD1 (5 bases). Germline-derived CDR1 and CDR2 are SGHDT and YYEEEE. The V end was cut by 3 bases, the J end by 0 bases, with 10 bases between. The CDR3 consists of 15 residues.

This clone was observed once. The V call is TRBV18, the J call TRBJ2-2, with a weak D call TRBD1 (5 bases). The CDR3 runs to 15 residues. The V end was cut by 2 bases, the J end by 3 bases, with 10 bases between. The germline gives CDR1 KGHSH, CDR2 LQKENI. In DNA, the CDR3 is TGTGCCAGCTCACCAACCAGGGCGGACACCGGGGAGCTGTTTTTT. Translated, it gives CASSPTRADTGELFF.

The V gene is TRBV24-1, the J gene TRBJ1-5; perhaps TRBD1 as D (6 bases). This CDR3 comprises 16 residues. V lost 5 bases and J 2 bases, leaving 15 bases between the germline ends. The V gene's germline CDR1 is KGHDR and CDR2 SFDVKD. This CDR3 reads CATSVGGGVGNQPQHF. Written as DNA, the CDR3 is TGTGCCACCAGTGTAGGGGGGGGCGTCGGCAATCAGCCCCAGCATTTT.

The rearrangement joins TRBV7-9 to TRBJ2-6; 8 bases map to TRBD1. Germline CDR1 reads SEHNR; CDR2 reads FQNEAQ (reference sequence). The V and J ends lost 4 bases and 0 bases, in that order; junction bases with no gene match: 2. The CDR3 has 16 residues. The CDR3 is CASSSGGASGANVLTF. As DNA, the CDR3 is TGTGCCAGCAGCTCAGGGGGCGCCTCTGGGGCCAACGTCCTGACTTTC. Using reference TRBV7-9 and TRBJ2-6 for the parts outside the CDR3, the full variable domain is DTGVSQNPRHKITKRGQNVTFRCDPISEHNRLYWYRQTLGQGPEFLTYFQNEAQLEKSRLLSDRFSAERPKGSFSTLEIQRTEQGDSAMYLCASSSGGASGANVLTFGAGSRLTVL.

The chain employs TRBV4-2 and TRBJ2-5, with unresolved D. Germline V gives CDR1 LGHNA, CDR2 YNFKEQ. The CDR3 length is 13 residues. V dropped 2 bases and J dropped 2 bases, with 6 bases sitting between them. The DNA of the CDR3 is TGTGCCAGCAGCCAAAAGGGTCAAGAGACCCAGTACTTC. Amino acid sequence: CASSQKGQETQYF.

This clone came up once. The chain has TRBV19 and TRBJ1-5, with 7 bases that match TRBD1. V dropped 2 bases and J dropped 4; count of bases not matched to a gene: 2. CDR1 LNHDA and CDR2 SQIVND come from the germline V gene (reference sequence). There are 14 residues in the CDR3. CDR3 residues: CASSIRGPNQPQHF. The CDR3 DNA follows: TGTGCCAGTAGTATAAGGGGGCCAAATCAGCCCCAGCATTTT.

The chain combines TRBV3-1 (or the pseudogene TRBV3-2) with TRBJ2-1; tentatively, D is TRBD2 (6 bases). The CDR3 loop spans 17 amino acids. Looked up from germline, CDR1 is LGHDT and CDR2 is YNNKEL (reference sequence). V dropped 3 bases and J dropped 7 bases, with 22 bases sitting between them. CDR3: CASSHSLELAGMNEQFF. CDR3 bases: TGTGCCAGCAGCCATAGCCTGGAACTAGCCGGAATGAATGAGCAGTTCTTC.

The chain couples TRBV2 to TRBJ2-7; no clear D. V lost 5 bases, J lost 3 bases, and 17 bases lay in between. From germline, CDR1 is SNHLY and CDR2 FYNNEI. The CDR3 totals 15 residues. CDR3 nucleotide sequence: TGTGCCAGCAGTTTCGACAACAGCCCCTTCTACGAGCAGTACGTC. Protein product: CASSFDNSPFYEQYV.

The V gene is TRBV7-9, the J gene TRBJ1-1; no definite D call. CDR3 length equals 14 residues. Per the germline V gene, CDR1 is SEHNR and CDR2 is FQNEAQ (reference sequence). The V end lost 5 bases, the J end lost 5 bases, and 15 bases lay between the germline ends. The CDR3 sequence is CASSGSADGTEAFF. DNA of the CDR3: TGTGCCAGCAGCGGCTCCGCTGACGGGACTGAAGCTTTCTTT.

CDR3 bases: TGTGCCTGGAGTCCATATGCTAATTCACCCCTCCACTTT. Its protein product is CAWSPYANSPLHF. V gene TRBV30 combines with J gene TRBJ1-6, with D unresolved. Per germline, CDR1 GTSNPN and CDR2 SVGIG (reference sequence). With 2 bases removed from V and 6 bases from J, the gap between germline ends came to 8 bases. The CDR3 is made up of 13 amino acids.

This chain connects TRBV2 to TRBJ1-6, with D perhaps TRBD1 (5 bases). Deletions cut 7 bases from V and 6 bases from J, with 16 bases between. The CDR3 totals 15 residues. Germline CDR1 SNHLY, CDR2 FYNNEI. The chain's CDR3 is CASTIRVVGNSPLHF. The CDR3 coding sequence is TGTGCCAGCACTATCAGGGTGGTGGGTAATTCACCCCTCCACTTT.

The CDR3 DNA is TGTGCCAGCACCCCAAGGGGGGATCGGACTGAAGCTTTCTTT. Protein sequence: CASTPRGDRTEAFF. This chain connects TRBV6-5 to TRBJ1-1, with D maybe TRBD1 (6 bases). The CDR3 has 14 amino acids. Trimming shortened V by 7 bases and J by 5 bases, and 17 bases separated the two germline ends. Germline values: CDR1 MNHEY, CDR2 SVGAGI.

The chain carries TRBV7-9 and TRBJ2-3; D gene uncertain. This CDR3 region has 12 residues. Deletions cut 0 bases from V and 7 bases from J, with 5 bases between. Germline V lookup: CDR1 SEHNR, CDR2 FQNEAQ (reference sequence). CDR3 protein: CASSLAGYTQYF. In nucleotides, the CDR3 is TGTGCCAGCAGCTTAGCAGGGTATACGCAGTATTTT.

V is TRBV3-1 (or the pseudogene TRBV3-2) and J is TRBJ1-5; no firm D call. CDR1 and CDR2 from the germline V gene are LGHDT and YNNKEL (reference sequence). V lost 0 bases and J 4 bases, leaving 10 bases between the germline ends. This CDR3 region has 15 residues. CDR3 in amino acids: CASSQDIDTNQPQHF. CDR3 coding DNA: TGTGCCAGCAGCCAAGATATTGACACAAATCAGCCCCAGCATTTT.

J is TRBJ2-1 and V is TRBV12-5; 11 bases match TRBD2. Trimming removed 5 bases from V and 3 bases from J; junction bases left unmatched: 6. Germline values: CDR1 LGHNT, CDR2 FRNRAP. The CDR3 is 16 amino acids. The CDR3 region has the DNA TGTGCTAGTGGTCTGTTAGCGGGGGGGAACTACAATGAGCAGTTCTTC. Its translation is CASGLLAGGNYNEQFF.

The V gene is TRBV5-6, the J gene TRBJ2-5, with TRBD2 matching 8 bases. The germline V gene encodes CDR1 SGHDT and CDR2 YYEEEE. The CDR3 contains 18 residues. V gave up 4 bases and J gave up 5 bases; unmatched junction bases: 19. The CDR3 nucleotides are TGTGCCAGCAGCCCGAGGTTGATTAGCGGGGCCAAGGGGGAGACCCAGTACTTC. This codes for CASSPRLISGAKGETQYF.